The sequence of this T cell receptor (beta chain) was determined in a study of shared clonotypes between healthy human individuals. The study separated CD4+ cells into CD45RA+ naive and CD45RA-negative memory subsets. This clone was seen a single time. Only in-frame clones appear in the TCRdb table, and some are missing; sequencing was by immunoSEQ multiplex PCR. This table holds just over 2,000,000 clones, 90% to 95% found once. The trim removed 4 bases at V and 2 bases at J, leaving 4 bases unmatched. CDR3 length: 15 amino acids. Germline values: CDR1 LNHDA, CDR2 SQIVND (reference sequence). The chain uses TRBV19 and TRBJ1-5, with 8 bases identical to TRBD1. The origin of this receptor is a man between 18 and 35 years old in good health. The sample was naive CD4+ T cells sorted from blood. Specified subset: CD45RA+ positively selected. CDR3 region: CASSTQDRGNQPQHF. CDR3 DNA: TGTGCCAGTAGTACCCAGGACAGGGGCAATCAGCCCCAGCATTTT.